This T cell receptor beta chain was identified during a study of CD8+ T cells in alopecia areata. About the study: Among treated patients, oral tofacitinib was administered at 5 to 10 mg twice daily. For 6 to 18 months, tofacitinib was taken, and 6 months off drug followed. Severity was scored as percentage of affected scalp area in treated patients. Study-wide points: Tofacitinib delivered significant drops in scalp clonality and in expanded CD8+ clones among the top 100.

Documented treatment: oral pan-JAK inhibitor, 5-10 mg twice daily. Reverse transcription of extracted RNA yielded cDNA, which provided the sequencing template. Assay: immunoSEQ multiplex PCR; the TCRdb copy retains only in-frame clones and omits some. The sample lists under 150,000 clones, less than 60% occurring once. In this sample, this clone turned up a few times. Its target is unknown. Sequenced material: CD4+ T cells sorted from blood, taken at week 24, from a patient treated with tofacitinib. This receptor was taken from a human donor with alopecia areata.

The CDR3, as DNA: TGTGCTAGGGGTCCAAGCGGGGGGGCCTGGAACACCGGGGAGCTGTTTTTT. Protein: CARGPSGGAWNTGELFF. V usage is TRBV12-5 and J usage is TRBJ2-2; 10 positions agree with TRBD2. This CDR3 contains 17 residues. The ends lost 9 bases at V and 1 base at J; junction bases unmatched: 11. From germline, CDR1 is LGHNT and CDR2 FRNRAP.